This TCR beta chain emerged from a study of CD8 T cells in ankylosing spondylitis. Each TCR beta library was made by quantitative 5'-RACE that incorporated molecular barcodes. TCRdb called the 5' RACE reads again in MiXCR, with one record for every CDR3 protein. Counted here are around 770,000 distinct CDR3 sequences, about 10% occurring once; the ten biggest clones make up just over 0.5%. Note on this clonotype: Its antigen is as yet unknown.

CDR1 ENHRY and CDR2 SYGVKD come from the germline V gene. V shed 6 bases and J shed 4 bases, with 18 bases lying between them. This CDR3 region has 15 residues. General study findings and limits: There were earlier reports of some motif variants in reactive arthritis synovial fluid and blood. Those disease-linked clones were CD8+; they were also relatively rare in peripheral blood. Ankylosing spondylitis blood appeared to carry a characteristic TCR beta motif of several highly homologous variants. Reported data indicate significant enrichment of disease-linked clones within matched ankylosing spondylitis synovial fluid.

This chain uses TRBV10-3 with TRBJ1-1, with unresolved D. Material for sequencing was blood, either unsorted or a sorted T cell fraction (not recorded which). The sequence derives from a male donor with ankylosing spondylitis. In nucleotides, the CDR3 is TGTGCCATCAGACCCGAACGACCGGGCGGCACTGAAGCTTTCTTT. This translates into CAIRPERPGGTEAFF.